These 29 T cell receptor beta chains were sequenced from one sample in a study of CD8 T cells in ankylosing spondylitis. From the 5' RACE reads, TCRdb called clonotypes with MiXCR, one entry per CDR3 protein. The sample yields around 320,000 distinct CDR3 sequences, around 20% seen once. Sequenced sample: blood, either unsorted or a sorted T cell fraction (not recorded which). The receptors shown here come from a female donor with ankylosing spondylitis or in good health (not recorded which).

This clonotype showed up just a few times. The chain is built from TRBV5-1 and TRBJ2-7; no definite D call. This CDR3 contains 13 residues. Germline values: CDR1 SGHRS, CDR2 YFSETQ. V lost 2 bases, J lost 3 bases, and 9 bases lay in between. CDR3 sequence (DNA): TGCGCCAGCAGCTTTGCAGAGGACTACGAGCAGTACTTC. Translated, it gives CASSFAEDYEQYF. Drawing the rest from reference TRBV5-1 and TRBJ2-7, the complete variable domain is KAGVTQTPRYLIKTRGQQVTLSCSPISGHRSVSWYQQTPGQGLQFLFEYFSETQRNKGNFPGRFSGRQFSNSRSEMNVSTLELGDSALYLCASSFAEDYEQYFGPGTRLTVT.

Only a few counts were recorded for this clonotype. This chain joins TRBV12-3 or TRBV12-4 and TRBJ2-5; the match to TRBD2 covers 8 bases. V lost 4 bases, J lost 1 base, and 5 bases stayed unmatched. The CDR3 contains 15 residues. For the CDR3, the DNA is TGTGCCAGCAGTTCATCCGGGACTAGCCAAGAGACCCAGTACTTC. Residues: CASSSSGTSQETQYF.

The rearrangement uses TRBV13 and TRBJ2-7, with 13 bases lining up with TRBD2. The CDR3 totals 19 residues. The V segment lost 5 bases and the J segment 3 bases; nucleotides outside the gene matches: 16. Per germline, CDR1 PRHDT and CDR2 FYEKMQ (reference sequence). CDR3 in DNA: TGTGCCAGCAGCCGAGGACTAGCGGGAGCATCACCCCTGGGCTACGAGCAGTACTTC. Translating gives CASSRGLAGASPLGYEQYF.

Ten or more counts support this clonotype. One end of the junction varies from germline; a read error may be responsible. This sequence joins TRBV12-3 or TRBV12-4 and TRBJ1-5; D call uncertain. The CDR3 runs 13 residues. DNA for the CDR3: TGTGCCAGCAGCGAAGGGTGGGATCAACCCCAGCATTTT. Translation gives CASSEGWDQPQHF.

This clonotype turned up a few times. The chain has TRBV13 and TRBJ2-7; D is perhaps TRBD1 (6 bases). Deletions cut 5 bases from V and 5 bases from J, with 13 bases between. This CDR3 has 13 amino acids. Looked up from germline, CDR1 is PRHDT and CDR2 is FYEKMQ (reference sequence). The CDR3 DNA sequence: TGTGCCAGCAGCATCCTCAGGGGACACGAGCAGTACTTC. Protein product: CASSILRGHEQYF.

V is TRBV5-5 and J is TRBJ1-4, with 10 nucleotides matching TRBD1. CDR3 length: 16 residues. The junction had 14 bases not matched to a gene; V was cut back by 5 bases and J by 10 bases. Germline assignment: CDR1 SGHKS and CDR2 YYEKEE (reference sequence). The CDR3 spells CASSHLAGTGERKLFF. The CDR3 DNA follows: TGTGCCAGCAGTCATTTAGCCGGGACAGGGGAAAGAAAACTGTTTTTT.

The gene calls are TRBV2 and TRBJ2-5; 7 bases agree with TRBD2. In germline, CDR1 is SNHLY, CDR2 FYNNEI. The CDR3 sequence is 16 residues long. Germline trimming cut 2 bases from V and 4 bases from J; bases unmatched to any gene: 10. The CDR3 sequence: CASSESSGMILETQYF. The CDR3 DNA follows: TGTGCCAGCAGTGAAAGCAGCGGGATGATTTTAGAGACCCAGTACTTC.

The chain employs TRBV21-1 and TRBJ2-1; TRBD1, the D gene given by the table, was not confirmed from the DNA. TRBV21-1 is classified as a pseudogene. This CDR3 is built from 18 residues. The CDR3: CASSKETPIKGGIHEQFF. CDR3 bases: TGTGCCAGCAGCAAAGAAACCCCCATCAAAGGGGGCATTCATGAGCAGTTCTTC.

This clonotype has just a few counts. This sequence joins TRBV5-6 and TRBJ1-2; 7 nucleotides line up with TRBD1. This CDR3 is 14 amino acids long. The germline gives CDR1 SGHDT, CDR2 YYEEEE. V trimming: 4 bases; J trimming: 6 bases; junction bases outside the gene matches: 9. The CDR3 DNA is TGTGCCAGCAGCGGGGACAGTCGCGTCGATGGCTACACCTTC. Translation: CASSGDSRVDGYTF.

V is TRBV6-1 and J is TRBJ2-5; 8 nucleotides match TRBD2. Trimming at V came to 11 bases and at J to 4 bases, leaving 9 bases not matched to a gene. From germline, CDR1 is MNHNS and CDR2 SASEGT. The CDR3 has 13 amino acids. For the CDR3, the DNA is TGTGCCTCCCAGGGCGGGGGGCGAGAGACCCAGTACTTC. The encoded protein is CASQGGGRETQYF.

The chain is built from TRBV24-1 and TRBJ2-1; no firm D call. The CDR3 totals 14 residues. V shed 9 bases and J shed 0 bases, with 11 bases lying between them. The germline gives CDR1 KGHDR, CDR2 SFDVKD. CDR3 DNA: TGTGCCACCCTCGACCCGAGCTCCTACAATGAGCAGTTCTTC. Protein: CATLDPSSYNEQFF.

This sequence joins TRBV9 and TRBJ1-2, with D unresolved. Trimming cost V 8 bases and J 3 bases, with 11 bases left between them. The CDR3 sequence is 12 residues long. Germline CDR1 is SGDLS and CDR2 is YYNGEE. CDR3 coding DNA: TGTGCCAGGCCCAGCGTACACTATGGCTACACCTTC. It specifies CARPSVHYGYTF.

This clonotype occurred a few times. The chain combines TRBV19 with TRBJ1-5; D remains ambiguous. The CDR3 covers 13 residues. V was cut by 4 bases and J by 1 base, with 5 bases left in between. Germline CDR1 and CDR2: LNHDA and SQIVND (reference sequence). The CDR3 bases are TGTGCCAGTAGTAAGAACAGCAATCAGCCCCAGCATTTT. Translation: CASSKNSNQPQHF.

The rearrangement links TRBV29-1 to TRBJ1-4; D possibly corresponds to TRBD1 (5 bases). Germline assignment: CDR1 SQVTM and CDR2 ANQGSEA. V was cut by 5 bases and J by 4 bases, with 14 bases left in between. The length of the CDR3 is 14 residues. The CDR3 DNA reads TGCAGCGTTCGTTCTGGGGCTGTTAATGAAAAACTGTTTTTT. Its protein product is CSVRSGAVNEKLFF.

This clonotype has a handful of counts. The chain has TRBV20-1 and TRBJ2-3, with 8 positions matching TRBD2. CDR3 length: 15 residues. CDR1 and CDR2 from the germline V gene are DFQATT and SNEGSKA (reference sequence). The V and J ends lost 2 bases and 2 bases, in that order; junction bases with no gene match: 6. The chain's CDR3 is CSARSSREATDTQYF. In nucleotides, the CDR3 is TGCAGTGCTAGATCCTCGCGGGAGGCCACAGATACGCAGTATTTT.

This clonotype was observed a few times. V is TRBV20-1 and J is TRBJ1-3, with TRBD1 matching over 7 bases. Germline CDR1 DFQATT, CDR2 SNEGSKA (reference sequence). The CDR3 contains 13 residues. With 5 bases clipped from V and 9 bases from J, the junction kept 10 bases outside the gene matches. CDR3 sequence (DNA): TGCAGTGCTTGGGACAGTACGACGCGCACCATATATTTT. Amino acid sequence: CSAWDSTTRTIYF.

The gene calls are TRBV27 and TRBJ1-5; 7 positions agree with TRBD1. The CDR3 loop spans 14 amino acids. V shed 6 bases and J 7 bases; nucleotides not matched to a gene: 9. Germline V gene sequence: CDR1 MNHEY, CDR2 SMNVEV (reference sequence). CDR3 amino acids: CASRERQGHQPQHF. The CDR3 nucleotides are TGTGCCAGCAGAGAGCGACAGGGCCACCAGCCCCAGCATTTT.

The rearrangement uses TRBV7-8 and TRBJ2-1, with 10 bases aligning to TRBD1. The germline gives CDR1 SGHVS, CDR2 FQNEAQ. Trimming removed 2 bases from V and 7 bases from J; junction bases left unmatched: 5. The CDR3 length is 15 residues. Here the CDR3 reads CASSLWDRGGNEQFF. CDR3 sequence (DNA): TGTGCCAGCAGCTTATGGGACAGGGGAGGGAATGAGCAGTTCTTC.

The rearrangement uses TRBV20-1 and TRBJ2-1; 11 nucleotides match TRBD2. The CDR3 spans 13 residues. CDR1 DFQATT and CDR2 SNEGSKA come from the germline V gene (reference sequence). V was pared by 3 bases and J by 6 bases, with 1 base of the junction left unmatched. In DNA, the CDR3 is TGCAGTGCTAGGGGACTAGCGGTCAATGAGCAGTTCTTC. Protein product: CSARGLAVNEQFF.

The count of this clonotype is one. V and J are TRBV18 and TRBJ2-1; D is ambiguous. V lost 3 bases and J lost 3, with 12 bases in between. The germline V gene has CDR1 KGHSH and CDR2 LQKENI. CDR3 length: 15 residues. In DNA, the CDR3 is TGTGCCAGCTCACCTTCAGTAAGGATCTACAATGAGCAGTTCTTC. It specifies CASSPSVRIYNEQFF.

The genes are TRBV18 and TRBJ2-1, with a tentative D call TRBD2 (5 bases). This CDR3 has 14 residues. The V end was cut by 2 bases, the J end by 7 bases, with 12 bases between. Germline V gene data show CDR1 as KGHSH and CDR2 as LQKENI. The CDR3 coding sequence is TGTGCCAGCTCACCAGCCCGGGGTTCTAATGAGCAGTTCTTC. This gives the protein CASSPARGSNEQFF.

V usage is TRBV10-3 and J usage is TRBJ1-2, with TRBD1 as a possible D gene (5 bases). CDR1 ENHRY and CDR2 SYGVKD come from the germline V gene. The CDR3 extends over 13 amino acids. V dropped 4 bases and J dropped 8 bases, with 14 bases sitting between them. CDR3 nucleotides: TGTGCCATCAGTGCCGTCCCAGGGCAGGGCTACACCTTC. Encoded protein: CAISAVPGQGYTF.

The V gene is TRBV20-1, the J gene TRBJ2-4; no definite D call. Germline V gene sequence: CDR1 DFQATT, CDR2 SNEGSKA (reference sequence). Trimming took 0 bases from V and 6 from J, leaving 3 bases between them. The CDR3 is 11 residues long. The CDR3 protein is CSAREGNIQYF. CDR3 DNA sequence: TGCAGTGCTAGAGAGGGAAACATTCAGTACTTC.

The table lists this clonotype with a few counts. J is TRBJ1-2 and V is TRBV7-2; 10 bases match TRBD1. Germline values: CDR1 SGHTA, CDR2 FQGNSA. The CDR3 sequence is 15 residues long. Trimming took 4 bases from V and 4 from J; bases not matched to a gene: 6. Here the CDR3 reads CASSSRDRGFYGYTF. The CDR3, as DNA: TGTGCCAGCAGCTCCCGGGACAGGGGTTTCTATGGCTACACCTTC. The full variable domain, with the rest looked up from reference TRBV7-2 and TRBJ1-2, is GAGVSQSPSNKVTEKGKDVELRCDPISGHTALYWYRQSLGQGLEFLIYFQGNSAPDKSGLPSDRFSAERTGGSVSTLTIQRTQQEDSAVYLCASSSRDRGFYGYTFGSGTRLTVV.

This clonotype was seen at least ten times. V usage is TRBV12-3 or TRBV12-4 and J usage is TRBJ1-2; D gene ambiguous. This CDR3 is built from 15 residues. Trimming stripped 0 bases from V and 0 bases from J, with 8 bases between. The CDR3 region has the DNA TGTGCCAGCAGTTTAGCCCCTCCAGCTAACTATGGCTACACCTTC. Its translation is CASSLAPPANYGYTF.

This clonotype turned up a few times. The gene calls are TRBV6-2 or TRBV6-3 and TRBJ2-7, with a possible D match to TRBD1 (5 bases). The CDR3 covers 13 residues. Trimming took 2 bases from V and 3 from J, leaving 8 bases between them. CDR1 is MNHEY and CDR2 is SVGEGT in the germline V gene. The DNA of the CDR3 is TGTGCCAGCAGTTACCGCAGGGACTACGAGCAGTACTTC. It yields the protein CASSYRRDYEQYF.

This clonotype was counted once. The V and J genes are TRBV7-7 and TRBJ2-2, with 11 bases identical to TRBD2. J lost 5 bases, V lost 4 bases, and 6 bases had no gene match. Germline V gene lookup returns CDR1 SSHAT and CDR2 FNYEAQ (reference sequence). The CDR3 runs 16 residues. In DNA form, the CDR3 reads TGTGCCAGCAGCTCCCGGGTAGCGGGAGGGACCGGGGAGCTGTTTTTT. It translates to CASSSRVAGGTGELFF.

This clonotype has only a few counts. The chain has TRBV11-2 and TRBJ2-2, with 11 bases fitting TRBD2. Germline CDR1 is SGHAT and CDR2 is FQNNGV. V shed 3 bases and J 0 bases; nucleotides not matched to a gene: 6. The CDR3 is made up of 18 amino acids. The CDR3 region is CASSFSPSGRSNTGELFF. The CDR3 coding sequence is TGTGCCAGCAGCTTCTCGCCTAGCGGGAGGTCGAACACCGGGGAGCTGTTTTTT.

This rearrangement joins TRBV11-1 to TRBJ2-5; no firm D call. Trimming pared 1 base from V and 7 bases from J, leaving 10 bases between. This CDR3 spans 13 amino acids. The germline V gene has CDR1 SGHAT and CDR2 FQDESV (reference sequence). CDR3 in DNA: TGTGCCAGCAGCTTAGGGGGAATGGGGACCCAGTACTTC. This gives the protein CASSLGGMGTQYF.